This T cell receptor beta chain was documented in a study of cytomegalovirus exposure and HLA in healthy donors. Study outcomes and limitations: Among TCR sequences, most were rare, though some public TCRs appeared in many donors.

V lost 5 bases to trimming and J lost 6 bases, with 17 bases between them. The CDR3 sequence is 14 residues long. CDR1 and CDR2 (germline): KGHSH, LQKENI. The PCR was carried out with 60 Vbeta primers and 13 Jbeta primers. TCRdb's copy holds only in-frame clones and misses some; the assay was immunoSEQ multiplex PCR. The table lists about 180,000 clones, roughly 75% of them singletons. This clone occurred a few times. The antigen is not known. Source material: PBMCs. This sequence was found in a woman aged 25-40 years in good health and CMV-seronegative. The chain carries TRBV18 and TRBJ2-7, with D possibly being TRBD1 (6 bases). CDR3 in amino acids: CASSATTGPSEQYF. Written as DNA, the CDR3 is TGTGCCAGCTCAGCGACGACAGGACCGTCCGAGCAGTACTTC. Combining the CDR3 with reference TRBV18 and TRBJ2-7 gives the whole variable domain NAGVMQNPRHLVRRRGQEARLRCSPMKGHSHVYWYRQLPEEGLKFMVYLQKENIIDESGMPKERFSAEFPKEGPSILRIQQVVRGDSAAYFCASSATTGPSEQYFGPGTRLTVT.